Below are 13 T cell receptor beta chains sequenced from a single sample in a study of T cell repertoires in cytomegalovirus infection. Their antigens are not known. TCRdb re-derived calls from the reads in MiXCR, one entry per CDR3 protein. The sample records 340,000 or so distinct CDR3 sequences, roughly 25% being singletons. The sequencing here drew on cultured PBMCs, taken from culture after CMV antigen stimulation. These receptors came from a human donor in good health (CMV status not recorded). Some clones in this sample may be carry-over from other donors' samples.

There are many counts of this clonotype. The rearrangement joins TRBV7-9 to TRBJ2-1, with 13 positions matching TRBD2. In germline, CDR1 is SEHNR, CDR2 FQNEAQ (reference sequence). V lost 5 bases and J lost 7; bases outside the gene matches: 8. The CDR3 extends over 16 amino acids. The CDR3 is CASSRTSGSGINEQFF. The CDR3 nucleotides read TGTGCCAGCAGCCGGACTAGCGGGAGTGGGATAAATGAGCAGTTCTTC.

V is TRBV2 and J is TRBJ1-4; tentative D call: TRBD1 (5 bases). Germline CDR1 SNHLY, CDR2 FYNNEI. Trimming stripped 7 bases from V and 2 bases from J, with 8 bases between. The CDR3 totals 13 residues. DNA of the CDR3: TGTGCCAGCACGGGGGGGACTAATGAAAAACTGTTTTTT. Translating gives CASTGGTNEKLFF.

V and J are TRBV12-3 or TRBV12-4 and TRBJ2-1; TRBD2 might be the D (6 bases). This CDR3 region has 16 residues. V was pared by 6 bases and J by 8 bases, with 23 bases between. The CDR3 protein is CASSPMGGVVNYEQFF. In DNA form, the CDR3 reads TGTGCCAGCAGCCCGATGGGCGGGGTGGTCAATTATGAGCAGTTCTTC.

This clonotype was recorded many times. The CDR3 DNA reads as TGTGCCAGCAGACCCCACCAGGGGGGCAACACTGAAGCTTTCTTT. This sequence encodes CASRPHQGGNTEAFF. The rearrangement uses TRBV6-2 or TRBV6-3 and TRBJ1-1; TRBD1 matches at 7 bases. Germline V gives CDR1 MNHEY, CDR2 SVGEGT. The V and J ends lost 6 bases and 2 bases, in that order; junction bases with no gene match: 9. The CDR3 runs 15 residues.

For this clonotype: A read error may explain this, as a much larger clone is one base away. The chain recombines TRBV11-2 with TRBJ1-5; 8 nucleotides align to TRBD1. CDR3 size: 15 residues. V trimming: 3 bases; J trimming: 1 base; junction bases outside the gene matches: 2. Germline V gives CDR1 SGHAT, CDR2 FQNNGV. The CDR3, as DNA: TGTGCCAGCAGCTTTTCAGGGGGCAGCAATCAGCCCCAGCATTTT. Encoded protein: CASSFSGGSNQPQHF.

This clonotype showed up many times. This sequence joins TRBV6-5 and TRBJ2-7; 11 bases are a match to TRBD2. The CDR3 totals 13 residues. Trimming took 8 bases from V and 6 from J; bases not matched to a gene: 6. CDR1 is MNHEY, CDR2 SVGAGI, per germline. This CDR3 is CASVGLAGGEQYF. CDR3 nucleotides: TGTGCCAGCGTGGGGCTAGCGGGAGGCGAGCAGTACTTC.

In its sample, this clonotype was seen many times. The chain links TRBV7-8 to TRBJ2-7; D is unresolved. The germline V gene has CDR1 SGHVS and CDR2 FQNEAQ. The CDR3 contains 15 residues. Trimming left V 2 bases short and J 0 bases short, with 11 bases between. The CDR3 here is CASSLTASSSYEQYV. CDR3 sequence (DNA): TGTGCCAGCAGCTTAACGGCGAGTAGCTCCTACGAGCAGTACGTC.

This chain uses TRBV3-1 with TRBJ1-5; D might be TRBD1 (5 bases). Germline values: CDR1 LGHDT, CDR2 YNNKEL (reference sequence). The CDR3 sequence is 17 residues long. Trimming pared 3 bases from V and 2 bases from J, leaving 17 bases between. As DNA, the CDR3 is TGTGCCAGCAGCCATGGCGGGACGGGGATGGGCAATCAGCCCCAGCATTTT. The encoded protein is CASSHGGTGMGNQPQHF.

This clonotype was detected only a few times. The chain combines TRBV6-5 with TRBJ2-5, with D tentatively TRBD1 (5 bases). CDR3 length: 15 amino acids. CDR1 MNHEY and CDR2 SVGAGI come from the germline V gene. V lost 0 bases and J 2 bases, leaving 10 bases between the germline ends. CDR3 region: CASSYSGALQETQYF. The CDR3 DNA is TGTGCCAGCAGTTACTCTGGGGCTCTACAAGAGACCCAGTACTTC.

Notes on this clonotype: Given a much more abundant clone one base away, this may be a read error. The chain joins TRBV7-2 to TRBJ2-7; a weak D match, TRBD1 (5 bases). The CDR3 extends over 14 amino acids. The germline V gene has CDR1 SGHTA and CDR2 FQGNSA. This chain's CDR3 is CASSLGGRSYEQNF. The DNA of the CDR3 is TGTGCCAGCAGCTTAGGGGGCAGGTCCTACGAGCAGAACTTC.

The V gene is TRBV10-2, the J gene TRBJ2-3; TRBD2 agrees at 9 bases. Unmatched junction bases numbered 8, after V lost 4 bases and J lost 0 bases. Germline V gives CDR1 WSHSY, CDR2 SAAADI. The CDR3 runs 17 residues. The CDR3 coding sequence is TGCGCCAGCAGTGCTTTCTCTAGCGGGGCTAGCACAGATACGCAGTATTTT. This translates into CASSAFSSGASTDTQYF.

This clonotype was seen only a few times. The chain couples TRBV28 to TRBJ2-7; the match to TRBD1 covers 8 bases. There are 17 residues in the CDR3. The junction had 11 bases not matched to a gene; V was cut back by 1 base and J by 3 bases. Germline CDR1 MDHEN, CDR2 SYDVKM. The CDR3 coding sequence is TGTGCCAGCAGTTTATCTATTGTGGACAGGGACCTCTACGAGCAGTACTTC. Protein product: CASSLSIVDRDLYEQYF.

The chain recombines TRBV10-3 with TRBJ2-7; 9 positions match TRBD1. Germline V gene lookup returns CDR1 ENHRY and CDR2 SYGVKD. V dropped 10 bases and J dropped 3; count of bases not matched to a gene: 13. CDR3 length: 15 residues. The CDR3 is CATTVGRQGDYEQYV. The CDR3 DNA follows: TGTGCCACCACGGTAGGTCGACAGGGGGACTACGAGCAGTACGTC.